These 11 T cell receptor beta chains originate from one sample sequenced in a study of OX40 agonist ivuxolimab in advanced cancers. Using immunoSEQ multiplex PCR, the repertoire was profiled, and TCRdb retains in-frame clones only, with some absent. The table has tens of thousands of clones, approximately 86% seen once. This sample comprised CD4+ or CD8+ T cells sorted from blood, obtained in a trial of the OX40 agonist ivuxolimab. The receptors originated from an adult with an advanced solid tumor such as melanoma, head and neck, liver or kidney cancer.

The rearrangement links TRBV9 to TRBJ2-7; the D gene is possibly TRBD1 (5 bases). Germline V lookup: CDR1 SGDLS, CDR2 YYNGEE. V was cut by 4 bases and J by 0 bases, with 11 bases left in between. CDR3 length: 14 amino acids. The CDR3 here is CASSTRQSSYEQYF. In DNA, the CDR3 is TGTGCCAGCAGCACCCGACAGAGCTCCTACGAGCAGTACTTC.

J is TRBJ1-5 and V is TRBV18; D gene unclear. Trimming removed 2 bases from V and 3 bases from J, with 14 bases in between. The CDR3 consists of 16 residues. CDR1 and CDR2 from the germline V gene are KGHSH and LQKENI. The CDR3 spells CASSPEGSRPNQPQHF. As DNA, the CDR3 is TGTGCCAGCTCACCAGAGGGCAGCCGCCCCAATCAGCCCCAGCATTTT.

This chain links TRBV18 with TRBJ2-5; the match to TRBD1 covers 9 bases. CDR1 is KGHSH and CDR2 is LQKENI in the germline V gene. Trimming took 1 base from V and 2 from J; bases not matched to a gene: 5. The CDR3 runs 16 residues. The CDR3: CASSPLGTGSQETQYF. The CDR3 nucleotides are TGTGCCAGCTCACCACTAGGGACAGGGAGTCAAGAGACCCAGTACTTC.

The chain employs TRBV5-1 and TRBJ1-3; possibly TRBD1 for D (5 bases). The germline CDR1 and CDR2 sequences are SGHRS and YFSETQ. Trimming cost V 4 bases and J 0 bases, with 14 bases left between them. The CDR3 has 16 residues. CDR3 amino acids: CASSRDRATSGNTIYF. In nucleotides, the CDR3 is TGCGCCAGCAGCCGTGACAGAGCTACCTCTGGAAACACCATATATTTT.

The rearrangement joins TRBV6-5 to TRBJ1-1; D ambiguous. CDR1 and CDR2 from the germline V gene are MNHEY and SVGAGI. With 6 bases removed from V and 1 base from J, the gap between germline ends came to 9 bases. CDR3 length: 13 residues. CDR3 amino acids: CASRLAANTEAFF. The CDR3 DNA is TGTGCCAGCAGATTGGCCGCGAACACTGAAGCTTTCTTT.

The chain couples TRBV27 to TRBJ1-1; D is uncertain. V lost 9 bases, J lost 5 bases, and 16 bases lay in between. Looked up from germline, CDR1 is MNHEY and CDR2 is SMNVEV (reference sequence). The CDR3 extends over 13 amino acids. The CDR3 nucleotides read TGTGCCAGTACCAGGCGGGTAGGGACTGAAGCTTTCTTT. Translated: CASTRRVGTEAFF.

The chain combines TRBV19 with TRBJ1-2; D remains unclear. The CDR3 spans 13 residues. V was pared by 8 bases and J by 4 bases, with 14 bases between. The germline V gene has CDR1 LNHDA and CDR2 SQIVND (reference sequence). The chain's CDR3 is CASGAALTYGYTF. Written as DNA, the CDR3 is TGTGCCAGTGGTGCAGCCCTAACCTATGGCTACACCTTC.

This clone turned up a few times. The J gene is TRBJ1-5, the V gene TRBV27; no firm D call. Germline V gene sequence: CDR1 MNHEY, CDR2 SMNVEV (reference sequence). Trimming stripped 3 bases from V and 2 bases from J, with 11 bases between. The CDR3 totals 15 residues. The CDR3 protein is CASSFNRRGNQPQHF. In nucleotides, the CDR3 is TGTGCCAGCAGTTTCAACAGACGTGGCAATCAGCCCCAGCATTTT.

The chain links TRBV9 to TRBJ2-7; 8 bases map to TRBD2. Germline trimming cut 0 bases from V and 5 bases from J; bases unmatched to any gene: 7. The germline V gene has CDR1 SGDLS and CDR2 YYNGEE. The CDR3 contains 15 residues. CDR3 in amino acids: CASSVGSSGGNEQYF. DNA for the CDR3: TGTGCCAGCAGCGTAGGTTCCAGCGGGGGTAACGAGCAGTACTTC.

The chain has TRBV2 and TRBJ1-2, with D possibly matching TRBD1 (5 bases). The germline V and J ends were trimmed by 7 bases and 8 bases, with 14 bases remaining between them. The CDR3 extends over 12 amino acids. CDR1 SNHLY and CDR2 FYNNEI come from the germline V gene. Written as DNA, the CDR3 is TGTGCCAGCATCGACAGTGTATGGGGCTACACCTTC. This sequence encodes CASIDSVWGYTF.

The chain combines TRBV5-4 with TRBJ2-1; 9 bases are shared with TRBD2. The CDR3 runs to 14 residues. The V gene's germline CDR1 is SGHNT and CDR2 YYREEE (reference sequence). Trimming cost V 2 bases and J 8 bases; bases outside gene matches: 5. This CDR3 reads CASSFSGGQDEQFF. For the CDR3, the DNA is TGTGCCAGCAGCTTCAGCGGGGGGCAGGATGAGCAGTTCTTC. Full variable domain (remainder filled in from reference TRBV5-4 and TRBJ2-1): ETGVTQSPTHLIKTRGQQVTLRCSSQSGHNTVSWYQQALGQGPQFIFQYYREEENGRGNFPPRFSGLQFPNYSSELNVNALELDDSALYLCASSFSGGQDEQFFGPGTRLTVL.